This TCR beta chain was identified in a study of technical replicates of blood from a handful of donors. With V trimmed by 6 bases and J by 6 bases, 8 bases remained unmatched. The V gene's germline CDR1 is MNHEY and CDR2 SVGAGI. The CDR3 totals 15 residues. Clones were sequenced by immunoSEQ multiplex PCR, and TCRdb holds only the in-frame ones, with some missing. Among roughly 80,000 clones, around nine tenths were seen once, and the ten largest hold about 0.38%. This TCR was recovered from a human donor in good health. Source material: T cells isolated from PBMCs. The chain recombines TRBV6-5 with TRBJ1-5; TRBD1 matches at 10 bases. In DNA form, the CDR3 reads TGTGCCAGCAGCTTCGACAGGGGGCCGGGTCAGCCCCAGCATTTT. Amino acid sequence: CASSFDRGPGQPQHF.